These 29 T cell receptor beta chains originate from one sample sequenced in a study of T cell changes during pregnancy in multiple sclerosis. Clones were read by immunoSEQ multiplex PCR, and TCRdb kept only the in-frame ones, dropping some. The sample has tens of thousands of clones, 88% seen once; the top ten hold around 1.2%. The input for sequencing was CD4+ T cells from peripheral blood mononuclear cells, taken before pregnancy. The receptor set was obtained from a female donor with multiple sclerosis, enrolled in a pregnancy study.

The chain employs TRBV9 and TRBJ1-3, with 8 bases aligning to TRBD1. The junction had 2 bases not matched to a gene; V was cut back by 3 bases and J by 0 bases. The CDR3 sequence is 15 residues long. Per germline, CDR1 SGDLS and CDR2 YYNGEE. The CDR3 protein is CASSAGQGSGNTIYF. For the CDR3, the DNA is TGTGCCAGCAGCGCCGGACAGGGCTCTGGAAACACCATATATTTT.

J is TRBJ2-5 and V is TRBV11-2; 10 bases line up with TRBD2. Trimming removed 1 base from V and 1 base from J; junction bases left unmatched: 3. The CDR3 is 16 amino acids. The germline V gene encodes CDR1 SGHAT and CDR2 FQNNGV. CDR3 region: CASSLGTSGAQETQYF. The DNA of the CDR3 is TGTGCCAGCAGCTTAGGCACTAGCGGGGCCCAAGAGACCCAGTACTTC. Full variable domain (outside the CDR3, taken from reference TRBV11-2 and TRBJ2-5): EAGVAQSPRYKIIEKRQSVAFWCNPISGHATLYWYQQILGQGPKLLIQFQNNGVVDDSQLPKDRFSAERLKGVDSTLKIQPAKLEDSAVYLCASSLGTSGAQETQYFGPGTRLLVL.

The J gene is TRBJ1-1, the V gene TRBV18; D remains unclear. Germline V gene data show CDR1 as KGHSH and CDR2 as LQKENI. This CDR3 contains 14 residues. Trimming took off 6 bases at V and 3 bases at J, with 14 bases between the two ends. The CDR3 DNA reads as TGTGCCAGCTCGACCACGGAGGAGGACACTGAAGCTTTCTTT. Residues: CASSTTEEDTEAFF. Based on the CDR3 plus reference TRBV18 and TRBJ1-1, the full variable domain is NAGVMQNPRHLVRRRGQEARLRCSPMKGHSHVYWYRQLPEEGLKFMVYLQKENIIDESGMPKERFSAEFPKEGPSILRIQQVVRGDSAAYFCASSTTEEDTEAFFGQGTRLTVV.

The sample holds a few counts of this clone. This chain joins TRBV28 and TRBJ2-1; D is perhaps TRBD1 (5 bases). The CDR3 is made up of 18 amino acids. Germline CDR1 MDHEN, CDR2 SYDVKM. The V and J ends lost 5 bases and 5 bases respectively, with 25 bases between them. CDR3 in DNA: TGTGCCAGCAGTCCCCCCGGGTTGGGGCGGCGCAGGAACAATGAGCAGTTCTTC. Translated, it gives CASSPPGLGRRRNNEQFF.

The sample holds one count of this clone. The chain has TRBV7-9 and TRBJ1-4, with TRBD1 matching 7 bases. The CDR3 spans 14 residues. The J segment lost 5 bases and the V segment lost 4 bases, leaving 4 bases of the junction unmatched. Germline assignment: CDR1 SEHNR and CDR2 FQNEAQ (reference sequence). The DNA of the CDR3 is TGTGCCAGCAGCTGGACAGGTCTAAATGAAAAACTGTTTTTT. This translates into CASSWTGLNEKLFF.

The gene calls are TRBV6-1 and TRBJ2-3; D remains ambiguous. The CDR3 totals 14 residues. Germline-derived CDR1 and CDR2 are MNHNS and SASEGT. V was shortened by 0 bases and J by 0 bases, with 4 bases between the two germline ends. The CDR3 bases are TGTGCCAGCAGTGAAGCGGCTAGCACAGATACGCAGTATTTT. Its translation is CASSEAASTDTQYF.

The chain employs TRBV2 and TRBJ2-7; D unresolved. V was cut by 6 bases and J by 4 bases, with 10 bases left in between. This CDR3 region has 12 residues. Germline V CDR1 and CDR2: SNHLY, FYNNEI. The CDR3 sequence is CASRADLYEQYF. DNA for the CDR3: TGTGCCAGCAGGGCAGACTTGTACGAGCAGTACTTC.

This chain connects TRBV7-9 to TRBJ1-2; possible D gene TRBD1, 6 bases. The CDR3 is 15 residues long. Germline-derived CDR1 and CDR2 are SEHNR and FQNEAQ (reference sequence). Trimming removed 6 bases at V and 2 bases at J, with 16 bases between. The CDR3 spells CASSQTRGKNYGYTF. The CDR3 DNA is TGTGCCAGCAGTCAGACGAGGGGGAAGAACTATGGCTACACCTTC. The variable domain in full, with the rest retrieved from reference TRBV7-9 and TRBJ1-2, is DTGVSQNPRHKITKRGQNVTFRCDPISEHNRLYWYRQTLGQGPEFLTYFQNEAQLEKSRLLSDRFSAERPKGSFSTLEIQRTEQGDSAMYLCASSQTRGKNYGYTFGSGTRLTVV.

CDR3 bases: TGTGCCAGCACCCATCCGGGGACCGGGGAGCTGTTTTTT. Translating gives CASTHPGTGELFF. V is TRBV28 and J is TRBJ2-2, with D possibly TRBD2 on 5 matching bases. The CDR3 is 13 amino acids. Germline V gene lookup returns CDR1 MDHEN and CDR2 SYDVKM. The germline V and J ends were trimmed by 7 bases and 5 bases, with 11 bases remaining between them. The full variable domain, with the rest looked up from reference TRBV28 and TRBJ2-2, is DVKVTQSSRYLVKRTGEKVFLECVQDMDHENMFWYRQDPGLGLRLIYFSYDVKMKEKGDIPEGYSVSREKKERFSLILESASTNQTSMYLCASTHPGTGELFFGEGSRLTVL.

The gene calls are TRBV4-2 and TRBJ2-3; 9 nucleotides align to TRBD1. V gave up 1 base and J gave up 6 bases; unmatched junction bases: 8. Germline-derived CDR1 and CDR2 are LGHNA and YNFKEQ. The CDR3 extends over 16 amino acids. The CDR3 DNA follows: TGTGCCAGCAGCCAAGGCCGGGACAGGGCCTGGGATACGCAGTATTTT. It codes for CASSQGRDRAWDTQYF.

The chain has TRBV6-5 and TRBJ2-1, with D possibly TRBD1 on 5 matching bases. The germline V gene has CDR1 MNHEY and CDR2 SVGAGI. With 2 bases removed from V and 4 bases from J, the gap between germline ends came to 9 bases. The CDR3 sequence is 14 residues long. CDR3 DNA sequence: TGTGCCAGCAGTTACGGGGCAGCTTACAATGAGCAGTTCTTC. It codes for CASSYGAAYNEQFF.

This chain connects TRBV7-8 to TRBJ1-5; possibly TRBD1 for D (6 bases). The length of the CDR3 is 16 residues. Germline V gene data show CDR1 as SGHVS and CDR2 as FQNEAQ. Trimming left V 2 bases short and J 5 bases short, with 16 bases between. The CDR3 sequence is CASSLKGLGGHQPQHF. CDR3 coding DNA: TGTGCCAGCAGCTTAAAGGGTTTGGGGGGGCATCAGCCCCAGCATTTT.

This clone was counted once. J is TRBJ2-6 and V is TRBV10-3; D is uncertain. V was pared by 11 bases and J by 1 base, with 9 bases between. Germline V gene lookup returns CDR1 ENHRY and CDR2 SYGVKD. This CDR3 region has 13 residues. CDR3 sequence: CAAGSSGANVLTF. The CDR3 DNA reads as TGTGCCGCCGGGTCGTCTGGGGCCAACGTCCTGACTTTC.

In its sample, this clone was seen once. The chain couples TRBV2 to TRBJ1-5; 7 nucleotides agree with TRBD1. Germline CDR1 SNHLY, CDR2 FYNNEI. V trimming: 3 bases; J trimming: 0 bases; junction bases outside the gene matches: 8. The CDR3 totals 17 residues. CDR3 sequence: CASSDGQEGNSNQPQHF. CDR3 coding DNA: TGTGCCAGCAGTGATGGACAGGAGGGAAATAGCAATCAGCCCCAGCATTTT.

The rearrangement joins TRBV6-5 to TRBJ2-3; D perhaps matches TRBD1 (6 bases). Germline assignment: CDR1 MNHEY and CDR2 SVGAGI. V lost 5 bases to trimming and J lost 5 bases, with 8 bases between them. The CDR3 has 12 residues. CDR3 DNA: TGTGCCAGCAGTCAGGGGTTAGATACGCAGTATTTT. Amino acid sequence: CASSQGLDTQYF.

This clone was seen only a few times. The chain uses TRBV30 and TRBJ1-1; no clear D. Deletions cut 2 bases from V and 11 bases from J, with 12 bases between. Germline CDR1 is GTSNPN and CDR2 is SVGIG (reference sequence). The CDR3 loop spans 11 amino acids. The chain's CDR3 is CAWSRSFEAFF. CDR3 DNA: TGTGCCTGGAGTCGTTCGTTTGAGGCTTTCTTT.

The chain recombines TRBV28 with TRBJ1-4, with D uncertain. V lost 8 bases to trimming and J lost 0 bases, with 7 bases between them. The CDR3 is 13 residues long. CDR1 is MDHEN, CDR2 SYDVKM, per germline. The CDR3 here is CASARTTNEKLFF. CDR3 in DNA: TGTGCCAGCGCCAGAACAACTAATGAAAAACTGTTTTTT.

The V gene is TRBV7-3, the J gene TRBJ1-2, with D possibly matching TRBD1 (6 bases). The CDR3 has 13 amino acids. Germline V CDR1 and CDR2: SGHTA, FQGTGA. V shed 2 bases and J shed 3 bases, with 7 bases lying between them. Here the CDR3 reads CASSLSGDYGYTF. The CDR3, as DNA: TGTGCCAGCAGCTTATCAGGGGACTATGGCTACACCTTC.

The chain links TRBV5-1 to TRBJ1-3; D is unclear. CDR3 length: 14 residues. Germline CDR1 and CDR2: SGHRS and YFSETQ. V lost 1 base, J lost 1 base, and 6 bases lay in between. The CDR3 sequence is CASSLLSSGNTIYF. The CDR3 region has the DNA TGCGCCAGCAGCTTGTTATCTTCTGGAAACACCATATATTTT.

The chain joins TRBV5-6 to TRBJ2-2, with D tentatively TRBD2 (5 bases). V was shortened by 2 bases and J by 6 bases, with 11 bases between the two germline ends. Germline lookup yields CDR1 SGHDT and CDR2 YYEEEE. The CDR3 is 14 amino acids. For the CDR3, the DNA is TGTGCCAGCAGCTTTGAGGGTGGGGCCGGGGAGCTGTTTTTT. Protein sequence: CASSFEGGAGELFF.

The CDR3 region has the DNA TGTGCCAGCAGTGAATTACAGGCGGAGCAGTTCTTC. Translating it yields CASSELQAEQFF. The chain employs TRBV6-1 and TRBJ2-1; D might be TRBD1 (5 bases). CDR1 is MNHNS, CDR2 SASEGT, per germline. The CDR3 is 12 amino acids. Trimming took off 2 bases at V and 10 bases at J, with 9 bases between the two ends.

For the CDR3, the DNA is TGTGCTAGTGGTTTGGGGACAGGGGACACTGAAGCTTTCTTT. Its translation is CASGLGTGDTEAFF. The chain combines TRBV12-5 with TRBJ1-1; 9 bases line up with TRBD1. J gave up 3 bases and V 1 base, and 0 bases lay outside the gene matches. Germline V gene sequence: CDR1 LGHNT, CDR2 FRNRAP. This CDR3 region has 14 residues.

The chain recombines TRBV7-9 with TRBJ1-1; D remains unclear. Germline loops: CDR1 SEHNR, CDR2 FQNEAQ (reference sequence). V was pared by 3 bases and J by 10 bases, with 12 bases between. The CDR3 consists of 12 residues. CDR3 loop: CASSFEEAAAFF. CDR3 nucleotide sequence: TGTGCCAGCAGCTTTGAGGAGGCCGCAGCTTTCTTT. The complete variable domain, with remaining parts taken from reference TRBV7-9 and TRBJ1-1, reads DTGVSQNPRHKITKRGQNVTFRCDPISEHNRLYWYRQTLGQGPEFLTYFQNEAQLEKSRLLSDRFSAERPKGSFSTLEIQRTEQGDSAMYLCASSFEEAAAFFGQGTRLTVV.

This sequence joins TRBV30 and TRBJ1-1; TRBD1 is a possible D gene (6 bases). Trimming stripped 1 base from V and 3 bases from J, with 9 bases between. CDR1 is GTSNPN and CDR2 is SVGIG in the germline V gene (reference sequence). This CDR3 is 13 amino acids long. The CDR3 bases are TGTGCCTGGAGTGCCCAGGGGTACACTGAAGCTTTCTTT. It yields the protein CAWSAQGYTEAFF.

V gene TRBV4-3 combines with J gene TRBJ1-2; no definite D call. The CDR3 totals 15 residues. Germline V gene sequence: CDR1 LGHNA, CDR2 YSLEER. V lost 1 base and J lost 6, with 15 bases in between. CDR3 nucleotide sequence: TGCGCCAGCAGCCAAGGGCGTGCGGGGATCCATGGCTACACCTTC. Amino acids: CASSQGRAGIHGYTF.

The rearrangement uses TRBV5-4 and TRBJ1-1; 8 bases line up with TRBD1. The CDR3 is made up of 15 amino acids. Trimming took 0 bases from V and 1 from J; bases not matched to a gene: 2. The V gene's germline CDR1 is SGHNT and CDR2 YYREEE (reference sequence). The CDR3 sequence: CASSLADRGNTEAFF. CDR3 DNA sequence: TGTGCCAGCAGCTTGGCCGACAGGGGGAACACTGAAGCTTTCTTT.

The chain employs TRBV6-5 and TRBJ2-1; D possibly corresponds to TRBD1 (6 bases). V lost 2 bases and J lost 8, with 16 bases in between. Germline CDR1 and CDR2: MNHEY and SVGAGI. CDR3 size: 15 residues. The CDR3 DNA follows: TGTGCCAGCAGTTACGATGGACAGTCCGGGGATGAGCAGTTCTTC. Its protein product is CASSYDGQSGDEQFF.

The J gene is TRBJ1-5, the V gene TRBV30; the D gene is possibly TRBD1 (5 bases). CDR3 length: 13 residues. Deletions cut 1 base from V and 5 bases from J, with 9 bases between. The germline gives CDR1 GTSNPN, CDR2 SVGIG (reference sequence). The CDR3 DNA sequence: TGTGCCTGGAGTGGCAGGGAGGATCAGCCCCAGCATTTT. This sequence encodes CAWSGREDQPQHF. Variable domain in full (rest from reference TRBV30 and TRBJ1-5): SQTIHQWPATLVQPVGSPLSLECTVEGTSNPNLYWYRQAAGRGLQLLFYSVGIGQISSEVPQNLSASRPQDRQFILSSKKLLLSDSGFYLCAWSGREDQPQHFGDGTRLSIL.

The table lists this clone with a few counts. The genes are TRBV5-5 and TRBJ1-5, with D unclear. Germline V gene sequence: CDR1 SGHKS, CDR2 YYEKEE (reference sequence). V lost 4 bases to trimming and J lost 7 bases, with 18 bases between them. The CDR3 contains 15 residues. This chain's CDR3 is CASSHEGDGRQPQHF. The CDR3, as DNA: TGTGCCAGCAGCCATGAGGGTGACGGCCGGCAGCCCCAGCATTTT.